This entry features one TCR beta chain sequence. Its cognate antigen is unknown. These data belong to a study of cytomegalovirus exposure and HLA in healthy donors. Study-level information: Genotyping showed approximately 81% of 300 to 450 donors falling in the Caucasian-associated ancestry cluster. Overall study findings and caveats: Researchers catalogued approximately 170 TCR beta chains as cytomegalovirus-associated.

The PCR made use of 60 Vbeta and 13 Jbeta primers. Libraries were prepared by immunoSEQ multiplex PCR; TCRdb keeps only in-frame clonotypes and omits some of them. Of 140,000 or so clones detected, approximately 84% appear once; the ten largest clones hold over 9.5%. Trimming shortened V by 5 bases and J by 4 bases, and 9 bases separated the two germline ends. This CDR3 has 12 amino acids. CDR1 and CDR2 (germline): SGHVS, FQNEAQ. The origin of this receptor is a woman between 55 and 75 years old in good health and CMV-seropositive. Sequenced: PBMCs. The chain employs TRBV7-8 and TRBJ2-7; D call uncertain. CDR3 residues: CASSPTAYEQYF. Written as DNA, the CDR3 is TGTGCCAGCAGCCCCACTGCGTACGAGCAGTACTTC.